Shown below are 2 T cell receptor beta chains from a single sample sequenced in a study of blood T cell repertoires in COVID-19. Sequenced by immunoSEQ multiplex PCR; TCRdb stores in-frame clones only, minus some. Found here are about 140,000 clones, 77% of them singletons; the top ten hold roughly 8.6%. The material sequenced was peripheral blood. These receptors came from a woman in her fifties or sixties with active or convalescent COVID-19.

The V and J genes are TRBV2 and TRBJ1-5, with TRBD1 matching over 7 bases. Losses at the gene ends were 4 bases for V and 0 bases for J; bases not matched to a gene: 0. Germline CDR1 is SNHLY and CDR2 is FYNNEI. CDR3 size: 14 residues. CDR3 coding DNA: TGTGCCAGCAGTGGGACAGGTAGCAATCAGCCCCAGCATTTT. Its protein product is CASSGTGSNQPQHF.

The count of this clone is one. The chain employs TRBV28 and TRBJ2-7; D may be TRBD1 (5 bases). Trimming took off 1 base at V and 6 bases at J, with 13 bases between the two ends. The germline CDR1 and CDR2 sequences are MDHEN and SYDVKM. CDR3 length: 14 residues. This CDR3 reads CASSLSARVGEQYF. In DNA, the CDR3 is TGTGCCAGCAGTTTATCGGCCAGGGTGGGCGAGCAGTACTTC.